This passage covers 22 T cell receptor beta chains from one sample sequenced in a study of T cell responses to AZD1222 COVID-19 vaccine. The protocol was immunoSEQ multiplex PCR, while the TCRdb copy is restricted to in-frame clones and leaves out a portion. The sample holds some 78,000 clones, 83% seen once. Sample: peripheral blood, taken 28 days after the second AZD1222 dose. These receptors were collected from an adult who received the AZD1222 COVID-19 vaccine.

The chain employs TRBV30 and TRBJ2-5, with D perhaps assigned TRBD1 or TRBD2 (5 bases each). The CDR3 runs 15 residues. Trimming took 0 bases from V and 4 from J, leaving 15 bases between them. Germline V gene data show CDR1 as GTSNPN and CDR2 as SVGIG (reference sequence). CDR3 DNA: TGTGCCTGGAGTGTTGTGAGGGGTACGGGAGAGACCCAGTACTTC. It is translated as CAWSVVRGTGETQYF. Together with reference TRBV30 and TRBJ2-5, the CDR3 gives the full variable domain: SQTIHQWPATLVQPVGSPLSLECTVEGTSNPNLYWYRQAAGRGLQLLFYSVGIGQISSEVPQNLSASRPQDRQFILSSKKLLLSDSGFYLCAWSVVRGTGETQYFGPGTRLLVL.

This clone was found once. The chain carries TRBV27 and TRBJ2-7; D perhaps matches TRBD1 (7 bases). Germline lookup yields CDR1 MNHEY and CDR2 SMNVEV (reference sequence). The V and J ends lost 0 bases and 7 bases respectively, with 19 bases between them. The CDR3 has 16 residues. CDR3 residues: CASSLSSGQGVREQYF. CDR3 sequence (DNA): TGTGCCAGCAGTTTATCGAGCGGGCAGGGGGTGAGGGAGCAGTACTTC.

The V gene is TRBV2, the J gene TRBJ2-6, with unresolved D. With 3 bases removed from V and 2 bases from J, the gap between germline ends came to 5 bases. Germline lookup yields CDR1 SNHLY and CDR2 FYNNEI. The CDR3 consists of 14 residues. The CDR3 region is CASSDEPGANVLTF. The CDR3 bases are TGTGCCAGCAGTGACGAACCTGGGGCCAACGTCCTGACTTTC.

The chain is built from TRBV7-6 and TRBJ2-1; 14 bases fit TRBD2. Germline V CDR1 and CDR2: SGHVS, FNYEAQ. CDR3 size: 15 residues. V dropped 5 bases and J dropped 7; count of bases not matched to a gene: 4. The CDR3 DNA reads TGTGCCAGCAGCGTGACTAGCGGGAGGGGGAATGAGCAGTTCTTC. It codes for CASSVTSGRGNEQFF.

CDR3 protein: CASSLSLLTGGEQYF. The CDR3 nucleotides are TGTGCCAGCAGTTTATCCCTCTTGACAGGGGGCGAGCAGTACTTC. This sequence joins TRBV28 and TRBJ2-7; 9 nucleotides match TRBD1. From germline, CDR1 is MDHEN and CDR2 SYDVKM. This CDR3 is built from 15 residues. Trimming cost V 1 base and J 6 bases; bases outside gene matches: 7. The complete variable domain, with remaining parts taken from reference TRBV28 and TRBJ2-7, reads DVKVTQSSRYLVKRTGEKVFLECVQDMDHENMFWYRQDPGLGLRLIYFSYDVKMKEKGDIPEGYSVSREKKERFSLILESASTNQTSMYLCASSLSLLTGGEQYFGPGTRLTVT.

The J gene is TRBJ1-4, the V gene TRBV28; D is possibly TRBD1 (6 bases). The V and J ends lost 3 bases and 3 bases respectively, with 23 bases between them. CDR3 size: 19 residues. Germline assignment: CDR1 MDHEN and CDR2 SYDVKM. CDR3 protein: CASSFPLARGSQPNEKLFF. Written as DNA, the CDR3 is TGTGCCAGCAGTTTCCCCCTGGCGAGGGGGTCGCAGCCTAATGAAAAACTGTTTTTT.

The V gene is TRBV28, the J gene TRBJ2-3; 11 bases line up with TRBD2. The V gene end was trimmed by 4 bases and the J gene end by 7 bases; junction bases not matched to a gene: 10. The CDR3 is 16 residues long. CDR1 MDHEN and CDR2 SYDVKM come from the germline V gene. For the CDR3, the DNA is TGTGCCAGCAGTTCCACACTAGCGGGAGTTTTAAATACGCAGTATTTT. This gives the protein CASSSTLAGVLNTQYF. The whole variable domain, filled in from reference TRBV28 and TRBJ2-3, reads DVKVTQSSRYLVKRTGEKVFLECVQDMDHENMFWYRQDPGLGLRLIYFSYDVKMKEKGDIPEGYSVSREKKERFSLILESASTNQTSMYLCASSSTLAGVLNTQYFGPGTRLTVL.

This chain uses TRBV5-3 with TRBJ1-5; D uncertain. TRBV5-3 is filed as an ORF, its function uncertain. V was clipped by 0 bases and J by 0 bases, with 10 bases between them. There are 16 residues in the CDR3. The CDR3 DNA sequence: TGTGCCAGAAGCTTGGTATTGAGGATTAGCAATCAGCCCCAGCATTTT. Amino acid sequence: CARSLVLRISNQPQHF.

The chain is built from TRBV7-3 and TRBJ2-1; 12 bases match TRBD2. This CDR3 is 15 amino acids long. With V trimmed by 5 bases and J by 4 bases, 3 bases remained unmatched. Germline V lookup: CDR1 SGHTA, CDR2 FQGTGA. CDR3: CASSRLAGEYNEQFF. CDR3 sequence (DNA): TGTGCCAGCAGCCGACTAGCGGGAGAATACAATGAGCAGTTCTTC.

The CDR3 DNA follows: TGTGCCAGCACTTCGGGGGGGTTAGCAGATACGCAGTATTTT. Translated, it gives CASTSGGLADTQYF. The chain uses TRBV5-5 and TRBJ2-3, with TRBD2 identical over 8 bases. Unmatched junction bases numbered 7, after V lost 6 bases and J lost 4 bases. Looked up from germline, CDR1 is SGHKS and CDR2 is YYEKEE (reference sequence). The CDR3 spans 14 residues.

The V gene is TRBV13, the J gene TRBJ2-6, with no clear D. The V end was cut by 0 bases, the J end by 4 bases, with 10 bases between. The CDR3 runs 16 residues. Germline assignment: CDR1 PRHDT and CDR2 FYEKMQ (reference sequence). DNA of the CDR3: TGTGCCAGCAGCTTAGGCCGAGGATCCGGGGCCAACGTCCTGACTTTC. It codes for CASSLGRGSGANVLTF.

The J gene is TRBJ1-6, the V gene TRBV11-2; TRBD1 might be the D (5 bases). This CDR3 has 14 amino acids. CDR1 SGHAT and CDR2 FQNNGV come from the germline V gene. The germline V and J ends were trimmed by 8 bases and 6 bases, with 14 bases remaining between them. The CDR3 DNA follows: TGTGCCAGCGACCCGAGCGGGACTAATTCACCCCTCCACTTT. Protein sequence: CASDPSGTNSPLHF.

The rearrangement links TRBV7-9 to TRBJ2-1; 13 bases are shared with TRBD2. The germline V gene encodes CDR1 SEHNR and CDR2 FQNEAQ (reference sequence). With V trimmed by 5 bases and J by 6 bases, 7 bases remained unmatched. This CDR3 is 16 amino acids long. Written as DNA, the CDR3 is TGTGCCAGCAGCGCCGGGACTAGCGGGATAGGCAATGAGCAGTTCTTC. Translating gives CASSAGTSGIGNEQFF.

The genes are TRBV7-6 and TRBJ2-1; no firm D call. Germline values: CDR1 SGHVS, CDR2 FNYEAQ. Trimming took 6 bases from V and 0 from J, leaving 12 bases between them. This CDR3 contains 15 residues. CDR3 protein: CASSPMVSSYNEQFF. CDR3 DNA sequence: TGTGCCAGCAGTCCGATGGTTAGCTCCTACAATGAGCAGTTCTTC.

The V gene is TRBV30, the J gene TRBJ1-2, with 9 bases aligning to TRBD1. Germline trimming cut 2 bases from V and 4 bases from J; bases unmatched to any gene: 5. The germline V gene encodes CDR1 GTSNPN and CDR2 SVGIG (reference sequence). The CDR3 extends over 14 amino acids. The CDR3 protein is CAWSPTGGPYGYTF. The CDR3 nucleotides read TGTGCCTGGAGTCCGACAGGGGGGCCCTATGGCTACACCTTC.

The rearrangement joins TRBV19 to TRBJ2-7; D is possibly TRBD2 (6 bases). The CDR3 extends over 15 amino acids. The V end lost 1 base, the J end lost 5 bases, and 15 bases lay between the germline ends. The V gene's germline CDR1 is LNHDA and CDR2 SQIVND (reference sequence). In DNA form, the CDR3 reads TGTGCCAGTAGTATAGGGGCGGGAACGAGGCACGAGCAGTACTTC. As protein: CASSIGAGTRHEQYF.

In its sample, this clone was seen a few times. This chain joins TRBV9 and TRBJ1-4, with TRBD1 matching over 7 bases. J was trimmed by 8 bases and V by 0 bases; bases with no gene match: 4. The germline V gene has CDR1 SGDLS and CDR2 YYNGEE. The CDR3 contains 14 residues. The CDR3 DNA follows: TGTGCCAGCAGCGTAGGACAGGGAGAGGAAAAACTGTTTTTT. This translates into CASSVGQGEEKLFF.

The chain joins TRBV6-5 to TRBJ2-7; 9 bases map to TRBD1. Trimming cost V 0 bases and J 5 bases; bases outside gene matches: 8. CDR3 length equals 16 residues. Germline V gene sequence: CDR1 MNHEY, CDR2 SVGAGI. CDR3 region: CASSYSSGTGLNEQYF. The CDR3 DNA reads as TGTGCCAGCAGTTACTCATCCGGGACAGGGCTCAACGAGCAGTACTTC.

CDR3 nucleotide sequence: TGCAGCTCCGGGACAGGGGTAGGATATGGCTACACCTTC. Protein product: CSSGTGVGYGYTF. The J gene is TRBJ1-2, the V gene TRBV29-1; 10 positions agree with TRBD1. The length of the CDR3 is 13 residues. Trimming at V came to 8 bases and at J to 5 bases, leaving 8 bases not matched to a gene. Germline CDR1 is SQVTM and CDR2 is ANQGSEA.

The chain has TRBV27 and TRBJ1-5; possible D gene TRBD1, 6 bases. V lost 6 bases and J lost 4, with 22 bases in between. The CDR3 consists of 17 residues. Germline CDR1 MNHEY, CDR2 SMNVEV (reference sequence). CDR3 region: CASREQGGRMRNQPQHF. CDR3 coding DNA: TGTGCCAGCAGGGAACAGGGAGGGAGAATGCGTAATCAGCCCCAGCATTTT.

In the case of this clone: The same CDR3 is also encoded by other DNA sequences in this sample. This chain joins TRBV5-5 and TRBJ2-3, with unresolved D. Trimming removed 0 bases from V and 5 bases from J, with 4 bases in between. The germline gives CDR1 SGHKS, CDR2 YYEKEE (reference sequence). The CDR3 length is 12 residues. The CDR3 sequence: CASSLEGDTQYF. For the CDR3, the DNA is TGTGCCAGCAGCTTGGAGGGAGATACGCAGTATTTT. Based on the CDR3 plus reference TRBV5-5 and TRBJ2-3, the full variable domain is DAGVTQSPTHLIKTRGQQVTLRCSPISGHKSVSWYQQVLGQGPQFIFQYYEKEERGRGNFPDRFSARQFPNYSSELNVNALLLGDSALYLCASSLEGDTQYFGPGTRLTVL.

The gene calls are TRBV24-1 and TRBJ2-1; TRBD1 aligns across 8 bases. The germline V gene has CDR1 KGHDR and CDR2 SFDVKD. The CDR3 is 17 residues long. V lost 0 bases to trimming and J lost 2 bases; unmatched junction nucleotides: 5. As DNA, the CDR3 is TGTGCCACCAGTGATTTGTACGGGACAGGAACCTACAATGAGCAGTTCTTC. Amino acid sequence: CATSDLYGTGTYNEQFF.